The clone carrying this TCR beta chain was seen only a few times. Its target is unknown. Each CDR3 protein is one row after TCRdb ran MiXCR on the reads. The table lists approximately 110,000 distinct CDR3 sequences, over 40% of them singletons. This sample was taken from a study of T cell repertoires in cytomegalovirus infection. Study-level background: Newly reported HLA-C-restricted and thoroughly characterized HLA-B-restricted CMV epitopes were employed. Public TCR beta signatures marked donors with CMV infection and the matching HLA.

This CDR3 spans 13 amino acids. The germline CDR1 and CDR2 sequences are SGHAT and FQDESV (reference sequence). Trimming took 2 bases from V and 2 from J, leaving 7 bases between them. Study-wide points: Of the TCR beta families, the public ones yielded a cumulative frequency that identified carriers of CMV plus the relevant HLA. HLA-C-restricted CMV-specific TCR beta clonotypes prevailed in the ex vivo response.

The specimen comprised CD8+ T cells from cultured PBMCs, sampled from culture after CMV antigen stimulation. The source of this sequence is a human donor in good health (CMV status not recorded). Some clones in this sample may be carry-over from other donors' samples. The chain has TRBV11-1 and TRBJ2-7; D is undetermined. The CDR3 loop is CASSLTTTYEQYF. The CDR3 DNA sequence: TGTGCCAGCAGCTTAACAACCACCTACGAGCAGTACTTC. Full variable domain (missing parts from reference TRBV11-1 and TRBJ2-7): EAEVAQSPRYKITEKSQAVAFWCDPISGHATLYWYRQILGQGPELLVQFQDESVVDDSQLPKDRFSAERLKGVDSTLKIQPAELGDSAMYLCASSLTTTYEQYFGPGTRLTVT.